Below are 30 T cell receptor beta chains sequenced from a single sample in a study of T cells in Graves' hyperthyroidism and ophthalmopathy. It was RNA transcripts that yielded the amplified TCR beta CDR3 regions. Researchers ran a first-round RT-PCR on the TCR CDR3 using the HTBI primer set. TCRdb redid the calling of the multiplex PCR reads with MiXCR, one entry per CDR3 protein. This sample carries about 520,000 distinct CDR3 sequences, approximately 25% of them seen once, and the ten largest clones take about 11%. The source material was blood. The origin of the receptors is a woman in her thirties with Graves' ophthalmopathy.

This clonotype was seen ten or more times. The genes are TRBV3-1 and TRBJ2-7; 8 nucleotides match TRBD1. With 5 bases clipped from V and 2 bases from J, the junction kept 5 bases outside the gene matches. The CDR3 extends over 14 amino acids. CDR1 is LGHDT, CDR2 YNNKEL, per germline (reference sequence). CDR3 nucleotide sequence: TGTGCCAGCAGCACCAGACAGGGGACCTACGAGCAGTACTTC. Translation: CASSTRQGTYEQYF.

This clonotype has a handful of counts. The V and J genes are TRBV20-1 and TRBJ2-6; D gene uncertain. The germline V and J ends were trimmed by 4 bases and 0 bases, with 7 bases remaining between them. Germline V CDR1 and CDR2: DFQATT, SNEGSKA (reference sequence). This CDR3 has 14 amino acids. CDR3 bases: TGCAGTGCTAACCGGGCCTCTGGGGCCAACGTCCTGACTTTC. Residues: CSANRASGANVLTF.

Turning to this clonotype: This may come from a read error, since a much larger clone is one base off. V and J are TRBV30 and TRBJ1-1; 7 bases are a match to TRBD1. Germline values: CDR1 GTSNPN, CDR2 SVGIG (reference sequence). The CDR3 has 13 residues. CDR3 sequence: CAWSRQGRGEACF. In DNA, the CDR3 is TGTGCCTGGAGCAGACAGGGCCGGGGTGAAGCTTGCTTT.

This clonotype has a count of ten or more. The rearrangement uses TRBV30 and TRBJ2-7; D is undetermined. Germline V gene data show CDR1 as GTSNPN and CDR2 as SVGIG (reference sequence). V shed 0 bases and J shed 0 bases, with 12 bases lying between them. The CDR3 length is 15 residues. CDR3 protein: CAWSVKDRSSYEQYF. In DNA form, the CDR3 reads TGTGCCTGGAGTGTTAAGGACCGGAGCTCCTACGAGCAGTACTTC.

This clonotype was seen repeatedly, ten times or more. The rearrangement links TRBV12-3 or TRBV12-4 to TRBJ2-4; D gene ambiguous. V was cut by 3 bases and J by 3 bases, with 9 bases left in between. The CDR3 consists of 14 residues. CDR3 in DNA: TGTGCCAGCAGTTTTTTAGGGAACAAAAACATTCAGTACTTC. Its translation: CASSFLGNKNIQYF.

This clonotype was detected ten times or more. The CDR3: CASSGAAGSGGNTIYF. CDR3 sequence (DNA): TGCGCCAGCAGCGGAGCAGCCGGATCCGGGGGAAACACCATATATTTT. This chain links TRBV5-1 with TRBJ1-3; D unresolved. In germline, CDR1 is SGHRS, CDR2 YFSETQ. The CDR3 is 16 residues long. The ends were cut back, 4 bases at V and 4 bases at J, with 18 bases in the middle.

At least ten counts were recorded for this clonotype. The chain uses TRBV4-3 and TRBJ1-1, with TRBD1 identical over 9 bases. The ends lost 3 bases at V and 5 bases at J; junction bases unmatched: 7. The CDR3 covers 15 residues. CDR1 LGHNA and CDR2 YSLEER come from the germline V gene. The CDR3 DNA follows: TGCGCCAGCAGCCATTTACAGGGGGCTTTAACTGAAGCTTTCTTT. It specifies CASSHLQGALTEAFF.

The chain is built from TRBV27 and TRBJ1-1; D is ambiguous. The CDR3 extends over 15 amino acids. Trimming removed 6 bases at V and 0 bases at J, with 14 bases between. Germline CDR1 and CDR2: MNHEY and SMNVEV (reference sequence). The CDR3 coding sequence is TGTGCCAGCAGCCCCATCGGGGTGATGAACACTGAAGCTTTCTTT. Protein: CASSPIGVMNTEAFF.

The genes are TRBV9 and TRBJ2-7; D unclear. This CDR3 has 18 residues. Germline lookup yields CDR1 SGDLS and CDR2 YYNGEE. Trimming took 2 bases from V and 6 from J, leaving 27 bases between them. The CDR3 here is CASSVYLDRDGRNGEQYF. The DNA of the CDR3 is TGTGCCAGCAGCGTGTACCTCGACCGCGACGGGCGGAATGGCGAGCAGTACTTC.

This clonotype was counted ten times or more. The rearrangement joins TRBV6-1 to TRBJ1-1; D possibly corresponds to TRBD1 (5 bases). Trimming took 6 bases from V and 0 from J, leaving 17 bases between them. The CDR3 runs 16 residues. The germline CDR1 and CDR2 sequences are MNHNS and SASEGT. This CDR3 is CASRAGLQAMNTEAFF. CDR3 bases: TGTGCCAGCAGGGCAGGGCTCCAGGCAATGAACACTGAAGCTTTCTTT.

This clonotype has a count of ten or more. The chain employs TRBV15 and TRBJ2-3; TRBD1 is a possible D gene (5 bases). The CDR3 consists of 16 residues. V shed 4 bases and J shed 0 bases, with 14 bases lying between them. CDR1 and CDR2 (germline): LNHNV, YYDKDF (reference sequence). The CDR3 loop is CATSKGLSPSTDTQYF. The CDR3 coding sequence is TGTGCCACCAGCAAGGGGTTATCGCCGAGCACAGATACGCAGTATTTT.

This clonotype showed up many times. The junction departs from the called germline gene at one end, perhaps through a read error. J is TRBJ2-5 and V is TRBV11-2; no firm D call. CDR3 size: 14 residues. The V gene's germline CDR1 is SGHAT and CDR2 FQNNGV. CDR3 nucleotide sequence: TGTGCCAGCAGCTTAGGAGTCCTCCAAGGGACCCAGTACTTC. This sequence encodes CASSLGVLQGTQYF.

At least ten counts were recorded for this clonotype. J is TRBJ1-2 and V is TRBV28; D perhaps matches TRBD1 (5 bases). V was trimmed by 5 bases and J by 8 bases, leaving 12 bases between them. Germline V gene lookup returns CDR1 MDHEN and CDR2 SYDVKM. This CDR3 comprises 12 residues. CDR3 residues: CASSRDRHGYTF. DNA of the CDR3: TGTGCCAGCAGTCGGGACCGGCACGGCTACACCTTC.

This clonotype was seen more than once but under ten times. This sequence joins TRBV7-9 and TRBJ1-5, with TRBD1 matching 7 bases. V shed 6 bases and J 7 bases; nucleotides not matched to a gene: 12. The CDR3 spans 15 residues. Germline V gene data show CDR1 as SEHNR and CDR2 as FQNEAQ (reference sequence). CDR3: CASSSDRVAGQPQHF. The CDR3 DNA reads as TGTGCCAGCAGTTCCGACAGGGTTGCTGGCCAGCCCCAGCATTTT.

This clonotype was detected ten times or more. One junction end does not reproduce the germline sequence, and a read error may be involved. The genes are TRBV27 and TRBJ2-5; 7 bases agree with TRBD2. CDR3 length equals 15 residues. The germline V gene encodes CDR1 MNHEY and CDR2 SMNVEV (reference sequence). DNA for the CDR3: TGTGCCAGCAGTTCGCTGGGACTAACACAAGAGGCCCAGTACTTC. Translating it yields CASSSLGLTQEAQYF.

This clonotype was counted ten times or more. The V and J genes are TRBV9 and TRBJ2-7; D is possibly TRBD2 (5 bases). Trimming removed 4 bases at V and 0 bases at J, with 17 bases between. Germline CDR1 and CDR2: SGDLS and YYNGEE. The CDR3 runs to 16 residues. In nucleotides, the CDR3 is TGTGCCAGCAGCCCGAACCTGGACTGGAGCTCCTACGAGCAGTACTTC. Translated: CASSPNLDWSSYEQYF.

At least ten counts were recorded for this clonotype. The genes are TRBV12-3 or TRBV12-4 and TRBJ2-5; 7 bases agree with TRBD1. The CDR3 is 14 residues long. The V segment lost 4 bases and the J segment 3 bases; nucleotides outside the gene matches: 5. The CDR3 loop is CASSSWGTEETQYF. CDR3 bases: TGTGCCAGCAGTTCTTGGGGGACAGAAGAGACCCAGTACTTC.

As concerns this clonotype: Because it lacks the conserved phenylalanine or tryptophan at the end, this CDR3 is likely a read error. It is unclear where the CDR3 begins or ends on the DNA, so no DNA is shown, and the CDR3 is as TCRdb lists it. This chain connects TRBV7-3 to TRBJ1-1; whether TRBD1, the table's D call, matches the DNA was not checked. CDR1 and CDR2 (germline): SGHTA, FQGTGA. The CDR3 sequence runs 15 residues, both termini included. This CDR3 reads CASSVDGGGNTEACL.

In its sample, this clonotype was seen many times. CDR3 sequence: CASSLDSATGELFF. CDR3 bases: TGTGCCAGCAGCTTAGACAGTGCCACCGGGGAGCTGTTTTTT. This chain joins TRBV7-2 and TRBJ2-2; D is ambiguous. The CDR3 runs to 14 residues. CDR1 is SGHTA and CDR2 is FQGNSA in the germline V gene. V lost 1 base and J 4 bases, leaving 7 bases between the germline ends.

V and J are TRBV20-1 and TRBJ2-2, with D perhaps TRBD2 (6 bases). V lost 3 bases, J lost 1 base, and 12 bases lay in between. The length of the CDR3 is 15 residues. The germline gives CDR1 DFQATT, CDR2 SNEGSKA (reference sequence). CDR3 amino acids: CSASALALNTGELFF. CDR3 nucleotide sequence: TGCAGTGCTAGTGCTCTAGCGTTGAACACCGGGGAGCTGTTTTTT.

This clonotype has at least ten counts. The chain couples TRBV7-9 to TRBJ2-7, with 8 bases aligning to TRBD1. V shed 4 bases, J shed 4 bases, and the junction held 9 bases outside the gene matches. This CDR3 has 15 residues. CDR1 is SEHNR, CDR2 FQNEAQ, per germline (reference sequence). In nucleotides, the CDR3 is TGTGCCAGCAGCTCAGAGGGGCAGGGGGCGTACGAGCAGTACTTC. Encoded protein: CASSSEGQGAYEQYF.

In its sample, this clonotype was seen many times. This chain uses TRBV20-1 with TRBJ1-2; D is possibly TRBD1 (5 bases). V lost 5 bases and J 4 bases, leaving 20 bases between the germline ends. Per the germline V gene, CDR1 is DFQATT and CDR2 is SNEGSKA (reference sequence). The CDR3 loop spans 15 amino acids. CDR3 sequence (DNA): TGCAGTGCTGCCGCGCGACCCCAGGGACCCTATGGCTACACCTTC. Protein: CSAAARPQGPYGYTF.

Here the CDR3 DNA reads TGTGCCTGGAGCTACGGGGGATACGAGCAGTACTTC. It encodes CAWSYGGYEQYF. This sequence joins TRBV30 and TRBJ2-7; a weak D match, TRBD2 (6 bases). V lost 3 bases and J lost 4, with 10 bases in between. Germline V gene data show CDR1 as GTSNPN and CDR2 as SVGIG (reference sequence). This CDR3 comprises 12 residues.

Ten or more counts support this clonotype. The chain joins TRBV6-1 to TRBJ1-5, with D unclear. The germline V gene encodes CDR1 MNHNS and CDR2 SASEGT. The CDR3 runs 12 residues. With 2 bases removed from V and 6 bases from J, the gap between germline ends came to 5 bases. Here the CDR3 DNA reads TGTGCCAGCAGTGAATTGAGTCAGCCCCAGCATTTT. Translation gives CASSELSQPQHF.

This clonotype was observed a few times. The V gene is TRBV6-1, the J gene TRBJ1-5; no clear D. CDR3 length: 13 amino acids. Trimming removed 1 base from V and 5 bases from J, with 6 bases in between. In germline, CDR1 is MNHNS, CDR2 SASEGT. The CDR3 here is CASSEGNYQPQHF. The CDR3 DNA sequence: TGTGCCAGCAGTGAAGGAAACTATCAGCCCCAGCATTTT.

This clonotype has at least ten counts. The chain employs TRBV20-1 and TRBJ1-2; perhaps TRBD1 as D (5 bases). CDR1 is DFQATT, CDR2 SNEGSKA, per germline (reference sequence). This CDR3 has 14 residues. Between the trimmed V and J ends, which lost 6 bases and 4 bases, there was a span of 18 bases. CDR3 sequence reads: CSARLPQGVYGYTF. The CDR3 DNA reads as TGCAGTGCCCGTCTCCCCCAGGGTGTCTATGGCTACACCTTC.

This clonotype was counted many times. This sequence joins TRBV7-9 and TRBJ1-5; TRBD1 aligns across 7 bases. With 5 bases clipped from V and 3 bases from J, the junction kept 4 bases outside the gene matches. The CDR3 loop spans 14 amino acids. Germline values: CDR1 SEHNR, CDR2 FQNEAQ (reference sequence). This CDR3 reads CASSLTGANQPQHF. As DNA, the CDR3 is TGTGCCAGCAGCCTAACAGGGGCCAATCAGCCCCAGCATTTT.

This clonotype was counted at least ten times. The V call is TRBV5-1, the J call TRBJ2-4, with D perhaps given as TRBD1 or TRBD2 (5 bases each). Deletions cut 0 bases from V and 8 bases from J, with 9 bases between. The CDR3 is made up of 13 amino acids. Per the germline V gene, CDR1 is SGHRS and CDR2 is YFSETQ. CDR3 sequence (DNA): TGCGCCAGCAGCTTGGCTTGGGGGTACATTCAGTACTTC. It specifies CASSLAWGYIQYF.

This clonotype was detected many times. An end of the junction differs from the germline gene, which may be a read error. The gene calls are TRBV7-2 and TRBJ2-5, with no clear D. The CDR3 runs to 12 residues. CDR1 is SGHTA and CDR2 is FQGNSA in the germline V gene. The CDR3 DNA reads TGCGCCAGCAGCTTCGTGGGAGAGACCCAGTACTTC. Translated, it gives CASSFVGETQYF.

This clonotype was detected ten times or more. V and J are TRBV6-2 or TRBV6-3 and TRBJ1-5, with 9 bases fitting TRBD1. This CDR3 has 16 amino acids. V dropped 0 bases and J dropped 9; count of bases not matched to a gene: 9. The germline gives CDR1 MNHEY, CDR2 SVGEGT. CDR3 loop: CASSYSIRTGESPQHF. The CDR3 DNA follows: TGTGCCAGCAGTTACTCTATCCGGACAGGGGAGTCGCCCCAGCATTTT.